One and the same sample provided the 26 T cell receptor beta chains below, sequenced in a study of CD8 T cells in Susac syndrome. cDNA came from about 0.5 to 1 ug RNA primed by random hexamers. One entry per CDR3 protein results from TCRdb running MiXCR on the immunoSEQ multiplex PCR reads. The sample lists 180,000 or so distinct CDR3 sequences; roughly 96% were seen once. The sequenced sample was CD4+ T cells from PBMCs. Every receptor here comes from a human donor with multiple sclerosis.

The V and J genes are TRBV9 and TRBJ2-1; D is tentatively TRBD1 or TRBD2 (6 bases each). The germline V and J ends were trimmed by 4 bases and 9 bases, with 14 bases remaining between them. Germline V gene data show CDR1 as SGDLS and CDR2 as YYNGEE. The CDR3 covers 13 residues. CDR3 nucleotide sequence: TGTGCCAGCAGCTTCGGGGGCCCGGGTGAGCAGTTCTTC. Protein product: CASSFGGPGEQFF.

CDR3 bases: TGTGCCAGCAGCCCCAGCAGGGGACTAGGCAAAAACATTCAGTACTTC. The encoded protein is CASSPSRGLGKNIQYF. The chain is built from TRBV11-1 and TRBJ2-4, with TRBD2 identical over 8 bases. The CDR3 is 16 amino acids. Losses at the gene ends were 5 bases for V and 3 bases for J; bases not matched to a gene: 9. Germline V gene data show CDR1 as SGHAT and CDR2 as FQDESV (reference sequence). The variable domain in full, with the rest retrieved from reference TRBV11-1 and TRBJ2-4, is EAEVAQSPRYKITEKSQAVAFWCDPISGHATLYWYRQILGQGPELLVQFQDESVVDDSQLPKDRFSAERLKGVDSTLKIQPAELGDSAMYLCASSPSRGLGKNIQYFGAGTRLSVL.

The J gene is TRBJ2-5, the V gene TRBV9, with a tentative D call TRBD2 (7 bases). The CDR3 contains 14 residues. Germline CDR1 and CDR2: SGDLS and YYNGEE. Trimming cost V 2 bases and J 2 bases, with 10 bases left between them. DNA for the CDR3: TGTGCCAGCAGCGTTGGGGGGGCTCAAGAGACCCAGTACTTC. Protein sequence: CASSVGGAQETQYF.

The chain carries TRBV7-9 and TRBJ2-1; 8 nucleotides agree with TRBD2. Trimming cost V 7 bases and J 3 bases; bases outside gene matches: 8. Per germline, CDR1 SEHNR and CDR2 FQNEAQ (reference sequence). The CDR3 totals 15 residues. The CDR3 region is CASTLRGTSYNEQFF. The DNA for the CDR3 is TGTGCCAGCACCCTAAGGGGGACTAGCTACAATGAGCAGTTCTTC.

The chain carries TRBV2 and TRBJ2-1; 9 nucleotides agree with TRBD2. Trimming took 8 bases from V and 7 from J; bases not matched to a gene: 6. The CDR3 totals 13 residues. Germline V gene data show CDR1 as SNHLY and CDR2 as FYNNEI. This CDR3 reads CASGWTSVNEQFF. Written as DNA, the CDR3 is TGTGCCAGCGGGTGGACTAGCGTTAATGAGCAGTTCTTC.

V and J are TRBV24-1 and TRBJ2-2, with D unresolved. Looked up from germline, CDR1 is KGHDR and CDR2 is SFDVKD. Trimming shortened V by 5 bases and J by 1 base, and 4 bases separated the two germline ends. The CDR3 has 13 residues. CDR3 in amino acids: CATSGLNTGELFF. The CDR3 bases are TGTGCCACCAGTGGCCTGAACACCGGGGAGCTGTTTTTT.

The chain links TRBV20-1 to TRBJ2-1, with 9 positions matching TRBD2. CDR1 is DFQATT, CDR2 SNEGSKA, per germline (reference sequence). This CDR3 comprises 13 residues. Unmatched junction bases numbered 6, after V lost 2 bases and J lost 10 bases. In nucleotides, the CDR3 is TGCAGTGCTAGACTAGCGGGGCGGGAGGAGCAGTTCTTC. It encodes CSARLAGREEQFF.

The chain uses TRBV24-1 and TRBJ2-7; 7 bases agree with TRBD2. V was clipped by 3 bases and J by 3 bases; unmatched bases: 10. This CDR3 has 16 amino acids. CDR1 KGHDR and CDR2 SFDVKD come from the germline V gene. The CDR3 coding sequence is TGTGCCACCAGTGATCCGGCCCGGGGAGGGTTCTACGAGCAGTACTTC. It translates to CATSDPARGGFYEQYF.

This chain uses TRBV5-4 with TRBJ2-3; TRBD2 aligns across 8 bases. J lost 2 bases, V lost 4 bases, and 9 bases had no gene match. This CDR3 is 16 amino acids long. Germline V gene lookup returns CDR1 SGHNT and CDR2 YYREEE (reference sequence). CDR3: CASSRTTGRVTDTQYF. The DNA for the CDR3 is TGTGCCAGCAGCCGAACGACCGGGAGGGTCACAGATACGCAGTATTTT.

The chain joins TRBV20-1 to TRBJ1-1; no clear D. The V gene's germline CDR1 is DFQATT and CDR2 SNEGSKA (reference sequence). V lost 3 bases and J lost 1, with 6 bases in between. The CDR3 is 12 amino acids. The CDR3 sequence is CSASWGNTEAFF. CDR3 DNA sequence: TGCAGTGCTAGTTGGGGGAACACTGAAGCTTTCTTT.

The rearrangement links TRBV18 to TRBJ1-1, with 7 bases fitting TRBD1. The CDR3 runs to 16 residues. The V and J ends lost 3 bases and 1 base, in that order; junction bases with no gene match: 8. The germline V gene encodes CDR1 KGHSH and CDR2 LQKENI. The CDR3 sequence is CASSPTGALGNTEAFF. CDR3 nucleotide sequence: TGTGCCAGCTCACCTACAGGGGCACTCGGGAACACTGAAGCTTTCTTT.

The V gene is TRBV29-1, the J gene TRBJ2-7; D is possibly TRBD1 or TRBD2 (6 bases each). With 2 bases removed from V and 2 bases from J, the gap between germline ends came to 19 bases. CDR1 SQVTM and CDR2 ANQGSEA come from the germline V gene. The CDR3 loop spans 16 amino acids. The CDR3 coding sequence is TGCAGCGTTGAAATCGCCGGGGGCGTCAGGACCTACGAGCAGTACTTC. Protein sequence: CSVEIAGGVRTYEQYF.

The CDR3 region has the DNA TGTGCCAGCTCACCCGGGGAAGAAGCTTTCTTT. Its translation: CASSPGEEAFF. The genes are TRBV18 and TRBJ1-1; no clear D gene. CDR1 is KGHSH and CDR2 is LQKENI in the germline V gene. Trimming shortened V by 3 bases and J by 8 bases, and 7 bases separated the two germline ends. This CDR3 comprises 11 residues. Full variable domain (outside the CDR3, taken from reference TRBV18 and TRBJ1-1): NAGVMQNPRHLVRRRGQEARLRCSPMKGHSHVYWYRQLPEEGLKFMVYLQKENIIDESGMPKERFSAEFPKEGPSILRIQQVVRGDSAAYFCASSPGEEAFFGQGTRLTVV.

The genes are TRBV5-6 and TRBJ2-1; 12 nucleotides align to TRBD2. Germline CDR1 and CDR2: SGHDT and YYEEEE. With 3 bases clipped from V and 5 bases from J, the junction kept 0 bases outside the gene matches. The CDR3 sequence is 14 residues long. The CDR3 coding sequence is TGTGCCAGCAGCTCTAGCGGGGGGGACAATGAGCAGTTCTTC. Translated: CASSSSGGDNEQFF.

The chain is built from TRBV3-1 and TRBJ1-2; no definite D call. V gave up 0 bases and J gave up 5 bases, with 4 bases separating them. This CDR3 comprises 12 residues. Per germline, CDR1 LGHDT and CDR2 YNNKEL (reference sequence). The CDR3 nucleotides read TGTGCCAGCAGCCAAGATCCTTATGGCTACACCTTC. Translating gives CASSQDPYGYTF.

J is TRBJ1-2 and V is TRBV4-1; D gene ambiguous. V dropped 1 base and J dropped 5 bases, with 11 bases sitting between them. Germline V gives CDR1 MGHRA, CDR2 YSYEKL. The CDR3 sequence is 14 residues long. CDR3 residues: CASSQGGGRYGYTF. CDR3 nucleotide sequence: TGCGCCAGCAGCCAAGGGGGTGGACGATATGGCTACACCTTC.

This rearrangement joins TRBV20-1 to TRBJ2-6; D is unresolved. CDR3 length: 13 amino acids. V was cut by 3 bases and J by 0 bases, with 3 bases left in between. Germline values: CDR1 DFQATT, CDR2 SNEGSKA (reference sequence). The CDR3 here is CSARPSGANVLTF. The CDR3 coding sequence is TGCAGTGCTAGGCCCTCTGGGGCCAACGTCCTGACTTTC.

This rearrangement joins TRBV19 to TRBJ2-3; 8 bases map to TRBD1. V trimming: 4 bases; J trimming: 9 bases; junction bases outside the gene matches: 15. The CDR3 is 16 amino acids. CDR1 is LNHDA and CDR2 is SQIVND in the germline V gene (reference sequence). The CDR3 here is CASSTPDRGQRGTQYF. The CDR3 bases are TGTGCCAGTAGTACCCCAGACAGGGGACAGCGTGGGACGCAGTATTTT.

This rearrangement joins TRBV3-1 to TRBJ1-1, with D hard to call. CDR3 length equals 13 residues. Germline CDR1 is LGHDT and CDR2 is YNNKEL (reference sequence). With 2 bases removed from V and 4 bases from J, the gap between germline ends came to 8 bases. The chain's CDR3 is CASSQSAGTEAFF. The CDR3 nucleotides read TGTGCCAGCAGCCAAAGCGCCGGCACTGAAGCTTTCTTT.

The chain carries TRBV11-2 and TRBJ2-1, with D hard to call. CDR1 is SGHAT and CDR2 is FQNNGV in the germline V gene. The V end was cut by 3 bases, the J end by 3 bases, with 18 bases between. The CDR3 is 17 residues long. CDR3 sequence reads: CASSLNGRRTNYNEQFF. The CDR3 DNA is TGTGCCAGCAGCTTGAACGGACGGAGAACCAACTACAATGAGCAGTTCTTC.

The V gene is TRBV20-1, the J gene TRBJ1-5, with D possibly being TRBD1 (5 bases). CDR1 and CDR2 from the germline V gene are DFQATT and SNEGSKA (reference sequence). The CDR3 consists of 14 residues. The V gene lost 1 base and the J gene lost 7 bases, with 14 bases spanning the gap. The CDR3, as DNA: TGCAGTGCTAGAGGCCCCCTAGAGGGGCAGCCCCAGCATTTT. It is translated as CSARGPLEGQPQHF.

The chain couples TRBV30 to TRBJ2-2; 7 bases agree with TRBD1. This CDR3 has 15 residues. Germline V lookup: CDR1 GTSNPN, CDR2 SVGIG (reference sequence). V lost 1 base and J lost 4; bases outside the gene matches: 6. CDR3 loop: CAWSAPGTVTGELFF. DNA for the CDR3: TGTGCCTGGAGTGCCCCAGGGACAGTCACCGGGGAGCTGTTTTTT.

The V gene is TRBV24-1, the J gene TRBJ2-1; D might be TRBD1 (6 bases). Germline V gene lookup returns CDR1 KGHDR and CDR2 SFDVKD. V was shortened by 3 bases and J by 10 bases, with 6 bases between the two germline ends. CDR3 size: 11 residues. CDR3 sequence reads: CATSDRGEQFF. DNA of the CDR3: TGTGCCACCAGTGATAGGGGGGAGCAGTTCTTC.

For the CDR3, the DNA is TGTGCCAGCAGAACAGGGCCCTACGAGCAGTACTTC. It specifies CASRTGPYEQYF. The V call is TRBV27, the J call TRBJ2-7; D possibly corresponds to TRBD1 (6 bases). CDR1 is MNHEY, CDR2 SMNVEV, per germline (reference sequence). Trimming left V 6 bases short and J 2 bases short, with 8 bases between. This CDR3 has 12 residues.

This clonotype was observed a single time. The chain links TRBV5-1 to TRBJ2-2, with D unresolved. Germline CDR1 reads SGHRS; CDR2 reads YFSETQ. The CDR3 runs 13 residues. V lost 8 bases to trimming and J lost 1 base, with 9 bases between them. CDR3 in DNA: TGCGCCAGTCAGGCAATGAACACCGGGGAGCTGTTTTTT. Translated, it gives CASQAMNTGELFF. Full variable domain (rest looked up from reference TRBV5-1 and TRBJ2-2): KAGVTQTPRYLIKTRGQQVTLSCSPISGHRSVSWYQQTPGQGLQFLFEYFSETQRNKGNFPGRFSGRQFSNSRSEMNVSTLELGDSALYLCASQAMNTGELFFGEGSRLTVL.

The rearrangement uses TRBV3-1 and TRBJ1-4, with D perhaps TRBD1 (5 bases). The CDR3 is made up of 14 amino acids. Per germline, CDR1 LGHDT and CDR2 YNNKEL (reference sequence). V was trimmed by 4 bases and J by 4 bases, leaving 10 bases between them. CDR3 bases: TGTGCCAGCAGCCGCCCGGGGGATAATGAAAAACTGTTTTTT. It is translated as CASSRPGDNEKLFF.